The 17 T cell receptor beta chains listed next were all sequenced from one sample in a study of T cells in Graves' hyperthyroidism and ophthalmopathy. Amplification yielded TCR beta CDR3 regions, with RNA transcripts as the source. HTBI primers were employed in a first-round RT-PCR of the TCR CDR3. TCRdb reprocessed the multiplex PCR reads via MiXCR and lists one record per CDR3 protein. This table holds approximately 870,000 distinct CDR3 sequences, about 38% found once. The sequencing sample was made of blood. The receptors shown here come from a man between 18 and 35 years old with Graves' hyperthyroidism.

Comments on this clonotype: The conserved closing phenylalanine or tryptophan is absent in this CDR3, likely reflecting a read error. It is unclear where the CDR3 begins or ends on the DNA, so no DNA is shown, and the CDR3 is as TCRdb lists it. The genes are TRBV15 and TRBJ1-1. Counting both end residues, the CDR3 totals 9 amino acids. Germline-derived CDR1 and CDR2 are LNHNV and YYDKDF (reference sequence). CDR3: CATSRAVMP.

The chain combines TRBV7-2 with TRBJ2-2; the D is unclear. This CDR3 comprises 14 residues. Trimming removed 5 bases at V and 3 bases at J, with 10 bases between. The V gene's germline CDR1 is SGHTA and CDR2 FQGNSA. This CDR3 is CASSPRVHTGELFF. The CDR3 DNA reads TGTGCCAGCAGCCCCCGGGTTCACACCGGGGAGCTGTTTTTT.

This clonotype has just a few counts. This sequence joins TRBV12-3 or TRBV12-4 and TRBJ2-6; the D is unclear. Trimming removed 6 bases from V and 1 base from J, with 10 bases in between. CDR3 length: 15 amino acids. DNA of the CDR3: TGTGCCAGCAGCCAAGGTTGGTCTGGGGCCAACGTCCTGACTTTC. Its translation: CASSQGWSGANVLTF.

This clonotype was detected only a few times. The gene calls are TRBV5-1 and TRBJ2-7, with no clear D. Trimming stripped 0 bases from V and 5 bases from J, with 12 bases between. The CDR3 has 14 residues. Germline CDR1 and CDR2: SGHRS and YFSETQ. The CDR3 reads CASSLAWNTHEQYF. The CDR3 bases are TGCGCCAGCAGCTTGGCTTGGAACACCCACGAGCAGTACTTC.

V and J are TRBV7-3 and TRBJ2-7; TRBD2 aligns across 10 bases. The CDR3 spans 15 residues. The V gene's germline CDR1 is SGHTA and CDR2 FQGTGA. Germline trimming cut 2 bases from V and 3 bases from J; bases unmatched to any gene: 4. The CDR3 DNA is TGTGCCAGCAGCTTATGGCTAGCGGGAGACTACGAGCAGTACTTC. Translated: CASSLWLAGDYEQYF. The variable domain in full, with the rest retrieved from reference TRBV7-3 and TRBJ2-7, is GAGVSQTPSNKVTEKGKYVELRCDPISGHTALYWYRQSLGQGPEFLIYFQGTGAADDSGLPNDRFFAVRPEGSVSTLKIQRTERGDSAVYLCASSLWLAGDYEQYFGPGTRLTVT.

This clonotype was counted only a few times. This chain links TRBV9 with TRBJ2-2, with D possibly called TRBD1 or TRBD2 (5 bases each). CDR3 size: 15 residues. CDR1 and CDR2 (germline): SGDLS, YYNGEE. The V end was cut by 0 bases, the J end by 6 bases, with 12 bases between. The CDR3 DNA reads as TGTGCCAGCAGCGTAGCGGGGCATTCCGCCGGGGAGCTGTTTTTT. It translates to CASSVAGHSAGELFF.

This clonotype was picked up a small number of times. This sequence joins TRBV7-3 and TRBJ2-2; unclear D gene. CDR1 and CDR2 (germline): SGHTA, FQGTGA. V lost 5 bases, J lost 0 bases, and 13 bases lay in between. CDR3 length: 16 amino acids. The DNA for the CDR3 is TGTGCCAGCAGCCCTCGGCCTAACCCGAACACCGGGGAGCTGTTTTTT. The encoded protein is CASSPRPNPNTGELFF.

A word on this clonotype: At one of its ends the junction is not consistent with the germline gene, which may arise from a read error. The chain carries TRBV7-3 and TRBJ2-5; no definite D call. CDR3 length: 11 residues. The germline V gene encodes CDR1 SGHTA and CDR2 FQGTGA. Here the CDR3 reads CAGSLFETQYF. The DNA for the CDR3 is TGTGCCGGCAGCTTATTTGAGACCCAGTACTTC.

This chain uses TRBV12-3 or TRBV12-4 with TRBJ2-7, with 9 bases that match TRBD1. CDR3 length equals 15 residues. With V trimmed by 6 bases and J by 3 bases, 9 bases remained unmatched. CDR3 DNA: TGTGCCAGCAGCCATACCGGGACAGGGAGCTACGAGCAGTACTTC. It yields the protein CASSHTGTGSYEQYF.

The rearrangement links TRBV2 to TRBJ1-5; TRBD1 matches 11 bases. The CDR3 length is 18 residues. Germline V lookup: CDR1 SNHLY, CDR2 FYNNEI. J lost 0 bases, V lost 6 bases, and 10 bases had no gene match. CDR3 in amino acids: CASRDRGRQDDSNQPQHF. In DNA, the CDR3 is TGTGCCAGCAGGGACAGGGGGCGTCAAGACGATAGCAATCAGCCCCAGCATTTT.

This clonotype came up a few times. The chain carries TRBV10-3 and TRBJ2-7; D is perhaps TRBD1 (7 bases). Germline V gene sequence: CDR1 ENHRY, CDR2 SYGVKD. This CDR3 contains 16 residues. Trimming took 6 bases from V and 5 from J, leaving 23 bases between them. The CDR3 nucleotides read TGTGCCATCAGGGGCCTGTCAGGAGGGGGCAAAGACGAGCAGTACTTC. This codes for CAIRGLSGGGKDEQYF.

This clonotype was detected many times. The chain has TRBV15 and TRBJ1-6; maybe TRBD1 (5 bases). CDR3 length equals 15 residues. Germline CDR1 is LNHNV and CDR2 is YYDKDF (reference sequence). The V end lost 4 bases, the J end lost 7 bases, and 14 bases lay between the germline ends. CDR3 sequence (DNA): TGTGCCACCAGCACAACCTTGGGGCGAAATTCACCCCTCCACTTT. Translated, it gives CATSTTLGRNSPLHF.

The chain combines TRBV20-1 with TRBJ2-7; 11 bases fit TRBD2. This CDR3 is built from 16 residues. Trimming at V came to 3 bases and at J to 1 base, leaving 8 bases not matched to a gene. CDR1 is DFQATT and CDR2 is SNEGSKA in the germline V gene (reference sequence). CDR3 sequence (DNA): TGCAGTGCTAGTACTAGCGGGAGAAAGGGGTCCTACGAGCAGTACTTC. Its protein is CSASTSGRKGSYEQYF.

The chain recombines TRBV7-3 with TRBJ2-7, with TRBD2 matching over 7 bases. Trimming removed 5 bases from V and 3 bases from J; junction bases left unmatched: 10. The CDR3 totals 15 residues. CDR1 is SGHTA and CDR2 is FQGTGA in the germline V gene. CDR3 residues: CASSQELAEYYEQYF. In nucleotides, the CDR3 is TGTGCCAGCAGCCAAGAGCTAGCGGAATACTACGAGCAGTACTTC.

Regarding this clonotype: A read error may account for a junction end that differs from germline. The chain employs TRBV7-9 and TRBJ2-3; D is uncertain. CDR3 length equals 11 residues. CDR1 and CDR2 from the germline V gene are SEHNR and FQNEAQ (reference sequence). Written as DNA, the CDR3 is TGTACCAGCAGCTTATCAGATACGCAGTATTTT. Residues: CTSSLSDTQYF.

The chain is built from TRBV20-1 and TRBJ1-1; TRBD1 might be the D (6 bases). Germline CDR1 DFQATT, CDR2 SNEGSKA (reference sequence). Trimming removed 5 bases at V and 4 bases at J, with 14 bases between. The CDR3 loop spans 13 amino acids. As DNA, the CDR3 is TGCAGTGCTCCACAGGGCTCTGGCACTGAAGCTTTCTTT. Amino acids: CSAPQGSGTEAFF.

This clonotype was counted only a few times. This rearrangement joins TRBV6-6 to TRBJ2-5; a weak D match, TRBD1 (6 bases). The CDR3 covers 13 residues. Trimming cost V 5 bases and J 4 bases, with 11 bases left between them. CDR1 and CDR2 from the germline V gene are MNHNY and SVGAGI (reference sequence). CDR3 protein: CASSALGGETQYF. CDR3 DNA: TGTGCCAGCAGTGCTCTAGGGGGAGAGACCCAGTACTTC.